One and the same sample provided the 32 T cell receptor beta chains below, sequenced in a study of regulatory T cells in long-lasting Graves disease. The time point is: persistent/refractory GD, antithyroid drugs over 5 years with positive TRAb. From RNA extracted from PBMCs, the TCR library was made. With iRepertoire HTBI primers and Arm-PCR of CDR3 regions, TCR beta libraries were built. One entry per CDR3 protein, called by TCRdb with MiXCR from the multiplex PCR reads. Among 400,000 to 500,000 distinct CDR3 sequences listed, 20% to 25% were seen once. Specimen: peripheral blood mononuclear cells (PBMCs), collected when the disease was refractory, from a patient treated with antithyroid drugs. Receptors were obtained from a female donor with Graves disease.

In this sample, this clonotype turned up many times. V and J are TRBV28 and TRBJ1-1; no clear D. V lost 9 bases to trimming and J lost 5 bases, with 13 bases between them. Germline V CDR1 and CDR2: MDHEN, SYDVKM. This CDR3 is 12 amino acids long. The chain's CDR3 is CASTSWETEAFF. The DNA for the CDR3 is TGTGCCAGTACCTCATGGGAAACTGAAGCTTTCTTT.

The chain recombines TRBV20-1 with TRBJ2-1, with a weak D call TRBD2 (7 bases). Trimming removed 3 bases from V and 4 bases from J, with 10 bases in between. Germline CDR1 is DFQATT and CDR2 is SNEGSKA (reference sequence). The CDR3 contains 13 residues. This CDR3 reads CSASGGLYNEQFF. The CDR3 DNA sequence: TGCAGTGCTAGCGGGGGGCTATACAATGAGCAGTTCTTC.

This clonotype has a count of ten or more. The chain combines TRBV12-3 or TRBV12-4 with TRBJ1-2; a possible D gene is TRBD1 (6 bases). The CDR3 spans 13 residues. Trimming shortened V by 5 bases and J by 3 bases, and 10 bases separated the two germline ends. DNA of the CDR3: TGTGCCAGCAGTACCGGGACACACTATGGCTACACCTTC. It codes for CASSTGTHYGYTF.

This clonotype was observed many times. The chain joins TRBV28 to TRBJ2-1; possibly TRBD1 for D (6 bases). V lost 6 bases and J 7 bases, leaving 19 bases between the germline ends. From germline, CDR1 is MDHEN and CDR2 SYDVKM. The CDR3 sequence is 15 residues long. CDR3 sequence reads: CASRPGVTGRNEQFF. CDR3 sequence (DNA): TGTGCCAGCAGACCCGGGGTAACAGGGCGGAATGAGCAGTTCTTC.

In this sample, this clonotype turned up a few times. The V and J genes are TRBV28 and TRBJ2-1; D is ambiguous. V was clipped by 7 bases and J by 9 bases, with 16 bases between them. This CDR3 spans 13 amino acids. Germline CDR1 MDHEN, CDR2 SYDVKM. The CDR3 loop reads CASNLRGPGEQFF. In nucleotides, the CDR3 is TGTGCCAGCAACCTACGAGGTCCGGGTGAGCAGTTCTTC.

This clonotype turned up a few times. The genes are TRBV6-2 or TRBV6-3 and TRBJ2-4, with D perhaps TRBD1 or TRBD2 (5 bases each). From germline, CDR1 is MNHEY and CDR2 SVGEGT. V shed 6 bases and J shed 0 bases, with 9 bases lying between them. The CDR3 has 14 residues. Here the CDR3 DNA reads TGTGCCAGCAGAGACGGGACAGCCAAAAACATTCAGTACTTC. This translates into CASRDGTAKNIQYF.

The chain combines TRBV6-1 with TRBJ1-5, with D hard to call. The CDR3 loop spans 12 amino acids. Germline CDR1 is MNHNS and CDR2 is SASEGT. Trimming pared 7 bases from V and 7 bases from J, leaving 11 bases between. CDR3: CASNRADQPQHF. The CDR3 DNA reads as TGTGCCAGCAATCGAGCAGACCAGCCCCAGCATTTT.

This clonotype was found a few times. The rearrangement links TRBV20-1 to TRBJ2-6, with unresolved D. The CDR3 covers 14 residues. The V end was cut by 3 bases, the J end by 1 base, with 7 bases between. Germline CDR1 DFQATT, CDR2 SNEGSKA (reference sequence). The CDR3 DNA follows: TGCAGTGCTAGCCATTCATCTGGGGCCAACGTCCTGACTTTC. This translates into CSASHSSGANVLTF.

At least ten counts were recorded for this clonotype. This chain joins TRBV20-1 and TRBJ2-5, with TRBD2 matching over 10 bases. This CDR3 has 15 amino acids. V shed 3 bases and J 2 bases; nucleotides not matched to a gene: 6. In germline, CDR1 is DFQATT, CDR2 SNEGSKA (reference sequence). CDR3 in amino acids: CSASPTSGQQETQYF. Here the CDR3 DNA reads TGCAGTGCTAGCCCGACTAGCGGGCAACAAGAGACCCAGTACTTC.

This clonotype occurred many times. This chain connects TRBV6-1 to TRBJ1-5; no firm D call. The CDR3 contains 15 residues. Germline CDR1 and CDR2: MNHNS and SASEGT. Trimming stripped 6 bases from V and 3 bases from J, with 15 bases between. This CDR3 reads CASRHLTGVNQPQHF. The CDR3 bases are TGTGCCAGCAGGCATCTAACGGGTGTCAATCAGCCCCAGCATTTT.

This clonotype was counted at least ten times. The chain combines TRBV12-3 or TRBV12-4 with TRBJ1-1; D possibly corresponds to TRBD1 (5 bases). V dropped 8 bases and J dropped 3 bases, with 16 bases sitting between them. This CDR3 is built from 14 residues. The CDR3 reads CASRPSGRDTEAFF. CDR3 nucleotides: TGTGCCAGCCGACCCTCAGGGAGAGACACTGAAGCTTTCTTT.

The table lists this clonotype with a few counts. The CDR3 protein is CSAVTGYNGYTF. As DNA, the CDR3 is TGCAGCGCGGTAACAGGGTATAATGGCTACACCTTC. The chain has TRBV29-1 and TRBJ1-2; a weak D match, TRBD1 (6 bases). With 7 bases removed from V and 6 bases from J, the gap between germline ends came to 15 bases. The CDR3 loop spans 12 amino acids. The germline CDR1 and CDR2 sequences are SQVTM and ANQGSEA.

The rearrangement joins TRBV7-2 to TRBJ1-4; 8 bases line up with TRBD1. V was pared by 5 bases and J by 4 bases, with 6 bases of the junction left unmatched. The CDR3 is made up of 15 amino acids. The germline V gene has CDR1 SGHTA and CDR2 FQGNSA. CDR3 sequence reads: CASSPLTGVNEKLFF. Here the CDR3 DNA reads TGTGCCAGCAGCCCGCTGACAGGGGTTAATGAAAAACTGTTTTTT. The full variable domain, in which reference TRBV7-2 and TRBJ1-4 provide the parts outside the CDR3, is GAGVSQSPSNKVTEKGKDVELRCDPISGHTALYWYRQSLGQGLEFLIYFQGNSAPDKSGLPSDRFSAERTGGSVSTLTIQRTQQEDSAVYLCASSPLTGVNEKLFFGSGTQLSVL.

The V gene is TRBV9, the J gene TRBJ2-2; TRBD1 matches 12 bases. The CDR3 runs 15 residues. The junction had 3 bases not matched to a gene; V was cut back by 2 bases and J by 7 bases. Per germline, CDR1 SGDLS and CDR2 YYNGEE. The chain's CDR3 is CASSVGQGAGGELFF. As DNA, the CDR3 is TGTGCCAGCAGCGTGGGACAGGGGGCCGGCGGGGAGCTGTTTTTT.

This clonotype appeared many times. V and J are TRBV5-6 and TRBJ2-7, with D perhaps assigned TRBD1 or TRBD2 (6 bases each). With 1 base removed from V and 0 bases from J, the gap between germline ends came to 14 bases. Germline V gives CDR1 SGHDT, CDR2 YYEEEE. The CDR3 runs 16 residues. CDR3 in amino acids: CASSLIGGLSSYEQYF. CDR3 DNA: TGTGCCAGCAGCTTGATCGGGGGCCTAAGCTCCTACGAGCAGTACTTC.

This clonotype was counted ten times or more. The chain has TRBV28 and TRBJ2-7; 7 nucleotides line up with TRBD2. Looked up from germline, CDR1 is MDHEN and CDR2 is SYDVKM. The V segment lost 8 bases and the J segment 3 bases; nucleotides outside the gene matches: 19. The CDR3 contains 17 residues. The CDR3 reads CASRDHGGRVLGYEQYF. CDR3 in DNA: TGTGCCAGCCGGGACCATGGCGGGAGAGTATTGGGCTACGAGCAGTACTTC.

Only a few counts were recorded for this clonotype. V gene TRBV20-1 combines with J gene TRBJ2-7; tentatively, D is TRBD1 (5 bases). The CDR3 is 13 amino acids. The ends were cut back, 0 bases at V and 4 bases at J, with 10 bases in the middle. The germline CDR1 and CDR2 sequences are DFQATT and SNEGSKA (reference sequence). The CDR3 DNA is TGCAGTGCTAGAGATCCCCAGGGATACGAGCAGTACTTC. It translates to CSARDPQGYEQYF.

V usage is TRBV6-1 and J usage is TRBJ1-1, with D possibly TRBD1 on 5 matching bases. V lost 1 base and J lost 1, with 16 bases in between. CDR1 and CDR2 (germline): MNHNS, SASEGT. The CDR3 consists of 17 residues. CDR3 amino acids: CASSEEEPGMGNTEAFF. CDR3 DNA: TGTGCCAGCAGTGAAGAGGAGCCAGGGATGGGGAACACTGAAGCTTTCTTT.

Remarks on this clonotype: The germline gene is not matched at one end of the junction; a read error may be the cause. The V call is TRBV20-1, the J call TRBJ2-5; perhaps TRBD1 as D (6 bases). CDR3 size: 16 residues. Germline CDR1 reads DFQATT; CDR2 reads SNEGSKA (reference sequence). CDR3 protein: CSARDFGQNIQGTQYF. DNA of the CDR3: TGCAGTGCTAGAGATTTCGGACAGAATATCCAAGGGACCCAGTACTTC.

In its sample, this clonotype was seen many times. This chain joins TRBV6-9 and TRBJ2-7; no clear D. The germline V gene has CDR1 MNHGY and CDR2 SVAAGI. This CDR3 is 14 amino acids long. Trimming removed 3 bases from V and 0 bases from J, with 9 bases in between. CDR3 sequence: CASSYGRPSYEQYF. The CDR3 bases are TGTGCCAGCAGTTACGGGCGGCCCTCCTACGAGCAGTACTTC.

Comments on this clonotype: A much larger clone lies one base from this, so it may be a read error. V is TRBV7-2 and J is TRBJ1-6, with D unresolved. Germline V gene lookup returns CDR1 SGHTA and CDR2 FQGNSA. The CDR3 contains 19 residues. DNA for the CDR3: TGTGCCGGCAGCTTAGTTGGTTACAGTGAGATCGAATATAATTCACCCCTCCACTTT. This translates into CAGSLVGYSEIEYNSPLHF.

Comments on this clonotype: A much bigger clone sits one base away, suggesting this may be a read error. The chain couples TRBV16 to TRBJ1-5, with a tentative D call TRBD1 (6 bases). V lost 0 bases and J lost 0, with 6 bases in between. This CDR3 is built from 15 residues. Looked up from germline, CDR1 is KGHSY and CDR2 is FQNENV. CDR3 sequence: CASSQSGGSNQPQHF. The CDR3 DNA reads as TGTGCCAGCAGCCAATCAGGGGGTAGCAATCAGCCCCAGCATTTT. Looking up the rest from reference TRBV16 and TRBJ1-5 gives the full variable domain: GEEVAQTPKHLVRGEGQKAKLYCAPIKGHSYVFWYQQVLKNEFKFLISFQNENVFDETGMPKERFSAKCLPNSPCSLEIQATKLEDSAVYFCASSQSGGSNQPQHFGDGTRLSIL.

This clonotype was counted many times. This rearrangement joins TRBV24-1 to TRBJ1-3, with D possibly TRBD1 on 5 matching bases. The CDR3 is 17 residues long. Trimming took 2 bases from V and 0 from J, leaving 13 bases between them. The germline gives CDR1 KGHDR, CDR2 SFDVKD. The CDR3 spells CATSDWGKGNSGNTIYF. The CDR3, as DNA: TGTGCCACCAGTGATTGGGGCAAGGGGAACTCTGGAAACACCATATATTTT.

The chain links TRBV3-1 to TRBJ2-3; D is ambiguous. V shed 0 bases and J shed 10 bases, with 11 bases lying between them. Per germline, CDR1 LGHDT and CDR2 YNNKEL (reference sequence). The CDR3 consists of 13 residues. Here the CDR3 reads CASSQEALLPQYF. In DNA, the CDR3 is TGTGCCAGCAGCCAAGAGGCCTTGCTTCCGCAGTATTTT.

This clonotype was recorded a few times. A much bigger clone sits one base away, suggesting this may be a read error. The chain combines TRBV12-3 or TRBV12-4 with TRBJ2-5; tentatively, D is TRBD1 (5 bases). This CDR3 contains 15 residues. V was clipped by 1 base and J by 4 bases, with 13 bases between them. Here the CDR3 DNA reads TGTGCCAGCAGTTTAGTCAGGGTTATGGGAGAGACCCAGTACTTC. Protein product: CASSLVRVMGETQYF.

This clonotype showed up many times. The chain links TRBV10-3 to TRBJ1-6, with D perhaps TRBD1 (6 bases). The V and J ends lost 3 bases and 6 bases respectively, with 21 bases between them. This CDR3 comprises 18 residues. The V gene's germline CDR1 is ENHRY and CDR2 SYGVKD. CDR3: CAISEPFTGKVGNSPLHF. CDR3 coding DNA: TGTGCCATCAGTGAACCCTTCACAGGGAAGGTCGGTAATTCACCCCTCCACTTT.

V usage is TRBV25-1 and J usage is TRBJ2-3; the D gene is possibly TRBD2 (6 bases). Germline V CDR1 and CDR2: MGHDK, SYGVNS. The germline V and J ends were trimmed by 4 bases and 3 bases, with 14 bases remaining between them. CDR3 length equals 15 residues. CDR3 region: CASSGFRGITDTQYF. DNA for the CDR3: TGTGCCAGCAGTGGATTTCGGGGGATTACAGATACGCAGTATTTT. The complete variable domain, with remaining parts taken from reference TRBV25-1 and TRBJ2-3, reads EADIYQTPRYLVIGTGKKITLECSQTMGHDKMYWYQQDPGMELHLIHYSYGVNSTEKGDLSSESTVSRIRTEHFPLTLESARPSHTSQYLCASSGFRGITDTQYFGPGTRLTVL.

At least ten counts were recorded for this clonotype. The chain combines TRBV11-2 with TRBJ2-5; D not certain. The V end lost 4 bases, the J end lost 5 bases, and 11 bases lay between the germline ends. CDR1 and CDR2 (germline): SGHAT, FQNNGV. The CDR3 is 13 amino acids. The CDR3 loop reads CASSSDPFETQYF. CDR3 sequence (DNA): TGTGCCAGCAGCTCCGACCCATTTGAGACCCAGTACTTC.

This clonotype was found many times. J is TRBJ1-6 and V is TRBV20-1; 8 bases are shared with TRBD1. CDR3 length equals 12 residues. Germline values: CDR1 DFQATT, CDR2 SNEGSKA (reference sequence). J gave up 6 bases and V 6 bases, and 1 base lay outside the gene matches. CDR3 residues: CSADRGNSPLHF. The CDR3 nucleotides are TGCAGTGCCGACAGGGGTAATTCACCCCTCCACTTT.

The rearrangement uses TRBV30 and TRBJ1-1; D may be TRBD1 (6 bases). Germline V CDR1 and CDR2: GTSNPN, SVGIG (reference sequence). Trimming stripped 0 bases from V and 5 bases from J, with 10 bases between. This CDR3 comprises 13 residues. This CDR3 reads CAWSVGARTEAFF. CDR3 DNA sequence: TGTGCCTGGAGTGTGGGGGCGCGAACTGAAGCTTTCTTT.

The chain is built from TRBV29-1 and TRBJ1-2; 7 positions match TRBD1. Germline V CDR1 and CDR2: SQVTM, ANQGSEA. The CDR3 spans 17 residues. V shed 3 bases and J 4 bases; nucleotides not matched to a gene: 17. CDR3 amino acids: CSVEFRGGGIWSYGYTF. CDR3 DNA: TGCAGCGTTGAGTTTAGAGGGGGCGGTATCTGGAGCTATGGCTACACCTTC.

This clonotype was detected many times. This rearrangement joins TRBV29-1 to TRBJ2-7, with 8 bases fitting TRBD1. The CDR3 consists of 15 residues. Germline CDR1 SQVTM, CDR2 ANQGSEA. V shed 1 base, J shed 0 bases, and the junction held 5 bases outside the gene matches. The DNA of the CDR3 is TGCAGCGTTGAAGGCCGGACAGGGAGCTCCTACGAGCAGTACTTC. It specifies CSVEGRTGSSYEQYF.